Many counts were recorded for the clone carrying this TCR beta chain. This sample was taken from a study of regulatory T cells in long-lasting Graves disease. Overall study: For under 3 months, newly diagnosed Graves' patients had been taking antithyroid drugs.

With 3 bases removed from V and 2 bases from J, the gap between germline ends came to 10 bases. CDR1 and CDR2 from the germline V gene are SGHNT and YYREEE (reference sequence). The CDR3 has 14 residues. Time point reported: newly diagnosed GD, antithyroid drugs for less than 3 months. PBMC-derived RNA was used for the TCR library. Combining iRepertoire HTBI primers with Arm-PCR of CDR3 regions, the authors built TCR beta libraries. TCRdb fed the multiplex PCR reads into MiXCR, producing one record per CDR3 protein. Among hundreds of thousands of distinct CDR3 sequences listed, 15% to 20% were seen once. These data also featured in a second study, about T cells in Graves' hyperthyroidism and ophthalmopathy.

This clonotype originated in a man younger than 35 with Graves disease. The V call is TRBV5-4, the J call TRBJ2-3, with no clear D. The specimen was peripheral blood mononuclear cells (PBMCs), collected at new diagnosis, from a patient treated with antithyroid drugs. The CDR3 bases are TGTGCCAGCAGCTCTCGGGCTACCACAGATACGCAGTATTTT. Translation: CASSSRATTDTQYF.